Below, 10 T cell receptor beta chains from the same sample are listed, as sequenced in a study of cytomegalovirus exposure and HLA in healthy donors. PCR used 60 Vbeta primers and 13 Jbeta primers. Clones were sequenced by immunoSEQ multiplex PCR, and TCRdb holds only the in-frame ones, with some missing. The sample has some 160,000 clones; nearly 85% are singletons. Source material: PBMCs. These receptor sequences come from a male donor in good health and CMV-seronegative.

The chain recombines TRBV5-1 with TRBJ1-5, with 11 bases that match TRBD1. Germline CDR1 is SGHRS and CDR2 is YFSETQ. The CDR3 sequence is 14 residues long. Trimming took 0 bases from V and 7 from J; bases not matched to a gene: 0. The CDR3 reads CASSLGDRGQPQHF. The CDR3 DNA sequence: TGCGCCAGCAGCTTGGGGGACAGGGGGCAGCCCCAGCATTTT.

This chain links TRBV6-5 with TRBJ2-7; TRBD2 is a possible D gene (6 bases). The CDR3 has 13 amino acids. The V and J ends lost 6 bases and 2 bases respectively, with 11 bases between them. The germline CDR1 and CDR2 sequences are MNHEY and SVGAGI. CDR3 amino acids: CASRAGGTYEQYF. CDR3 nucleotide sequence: TGTGCCAGCAGGGCCGGGGGTACCTACGAGCAGTACTTC.

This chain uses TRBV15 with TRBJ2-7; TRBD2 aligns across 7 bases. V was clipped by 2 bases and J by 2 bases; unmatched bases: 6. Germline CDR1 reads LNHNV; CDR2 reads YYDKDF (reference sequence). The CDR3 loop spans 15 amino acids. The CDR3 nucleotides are TGTGCCACCAGCAGACGCGCGGGACTAACCTACGAGCAGTACTTC. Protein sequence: CATSRRAGLTYEQYF.

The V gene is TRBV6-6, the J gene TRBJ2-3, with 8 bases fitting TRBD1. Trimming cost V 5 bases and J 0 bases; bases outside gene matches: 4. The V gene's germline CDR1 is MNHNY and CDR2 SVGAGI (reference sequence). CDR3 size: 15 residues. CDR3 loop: CASSTRQGSTDTQYF. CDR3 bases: TGTGCCAGCAGTACACGACAGGGGAGCACAGATACGCAGTATTTT.

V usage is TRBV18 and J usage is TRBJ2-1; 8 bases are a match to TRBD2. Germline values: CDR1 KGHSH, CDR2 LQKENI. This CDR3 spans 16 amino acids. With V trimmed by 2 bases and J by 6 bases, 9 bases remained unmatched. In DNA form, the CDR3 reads TGTGCCAGCTCACCATCAAGGGGGACTAGTCCCAATGAGCAGTTCTTC. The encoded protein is CASSPSRGTSPNEQFF.

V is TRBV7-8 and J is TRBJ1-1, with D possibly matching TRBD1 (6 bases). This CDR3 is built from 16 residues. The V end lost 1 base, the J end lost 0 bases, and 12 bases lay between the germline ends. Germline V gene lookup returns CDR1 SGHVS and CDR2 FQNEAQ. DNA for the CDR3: TGTGCCAGCAGCTTAGGTCAGGGGCCTATGAACACTGAAGCTTTCTTT. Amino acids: CASSLGQGPMNTEAFF.

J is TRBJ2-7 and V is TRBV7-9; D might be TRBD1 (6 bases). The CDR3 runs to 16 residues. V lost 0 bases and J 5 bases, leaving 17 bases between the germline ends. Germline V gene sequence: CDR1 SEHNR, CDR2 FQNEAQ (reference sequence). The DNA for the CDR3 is TGTGCCAGCAGCTTAGCGCTGGCAGGGGAAGGGCACGAGCAGTACTTC. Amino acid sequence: CASSLALAGEGHEQYF. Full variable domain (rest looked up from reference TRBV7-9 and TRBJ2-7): DTGVSQNPRHKITKRGQNVTFRCDPISEHNRLYWYRQTLGQGPEFLTYFQNEAQLEKSRLLSDRFSAERPKGSFSTLEIQRTEQGDSAMYLCASSLALAGEGHEQYFGPGTRLTVT.

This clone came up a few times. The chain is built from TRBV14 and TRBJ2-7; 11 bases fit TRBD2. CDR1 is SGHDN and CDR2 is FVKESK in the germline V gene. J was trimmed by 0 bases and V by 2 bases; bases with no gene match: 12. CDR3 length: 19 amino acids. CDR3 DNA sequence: TGTGCCAGCAGCCAACTTACGCAAACTAGCGGGAGCCTCTCCTACGAGCAGTACTTC. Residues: CASSQLTQTSGSLSYEQYF.

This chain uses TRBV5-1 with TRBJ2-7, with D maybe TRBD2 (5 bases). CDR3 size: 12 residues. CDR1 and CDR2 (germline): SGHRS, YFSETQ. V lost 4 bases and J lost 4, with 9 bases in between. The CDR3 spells CASSRGSYEQYF. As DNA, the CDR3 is TGCGCCAGCAGCCGCGGGTCGTACGAGCAGTACTTC.

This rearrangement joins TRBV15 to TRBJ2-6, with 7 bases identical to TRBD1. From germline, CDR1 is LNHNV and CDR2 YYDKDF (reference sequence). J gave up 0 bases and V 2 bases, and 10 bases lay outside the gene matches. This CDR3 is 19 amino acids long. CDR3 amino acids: CATSRPRQGQNSGANVLTF. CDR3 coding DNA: TGTGCCACCAGCAGACCCCGACAGGGCCAAAACTCTGGGGCCAACGTCCTGACTTTC.